Listed below are T cell receptor beta chains from one sample, sequenced in a study of cytomegalovirus exposure and HLA in healthy donors. The table came from immunoSEQ multiplex PCR; TCRdb's copy has only in-frame clones and leaves some out. Found here are about 32,000 clones; the top ten clones hold 4.8%. The sample taken for sequencing was PBMCs. The source of these receptors is a female donor in good health and CMV-seronegative. CDR3s include the opening cysteine and the closing phenylalanine or tryptophan. D genes are given only for firm matches.

D	V	J	CDR3	DNA
TRBD1	TRBV15	TRBJ1-4	CATSRERPTAYRGVEKLFF	TGTGCCACCAGCAGAGAGCGCCCGACCGCCTACAGGGGCGTAGAAAAACTGTTTTTT
.	TRBV4-2	TRBJ2-2	CASSPTTTFTGELFF	TGTGCCAGCAGCCCGACCACTACCTTCACCGGGGAGCTGTTTTTT
TRBD2	TRBV10-3	TRBJ2-7	CAISPGLAGGEQYF	TGTGCCATCAGTCCGGGACTAGCGGGGGGTGAGCAGTACTTC
TRBD2	TRBV5-5	TRBJ2-5	CASSSSGLAGRETQYF	TGTGCCAGCAGCTCCTCGGGACTAGCGGGGAGGGAGACCCAGTACTTC
TRBD1	TRBV7-9	TRBJ1-3	CASSFRTGLSSGNTIYF	TGTGCCAGCAGCTTCAGGACAGGGCTGAGCTCTGGAAACACCATATATTTT
.	TRBV13	TRBJ2-7	CASSPTGPYEQYF	TGTGCCAGCAGCCCAACAGGTCCCTACGAGCAGTACTTC
.	TRBV11-3	TRBJ2-7	CASGRNRVPSYEQYF	TGTGCCAGCGGACGAAACAGGGTGCCCTCCTACGAGCAGTACTTC
.	TRBV7-9	TRBJ2-7	CASSFRDTPYEQYF	TGTGCCAGCAGCTTCCGGGACACCCCCTACGAGCAGTACTTC
TRBD1	TRBV11-3	TRBJ2-2	CASSSPWTGGNTGELFF	TGTGCCAGCAGCTCCCCTTGGACAGGAGGCAACACCGGGGAGCTGTTTTTT
.	TRBV6-1	TRBJ2-1	CASSPGKTVLNEQFF	TGTGCCAGCAGCCCCGGGAAAACCGTCCTCAATGAGCAGTTCTTC
TRBD1	TRBV13	TRBJ1-1	CASSRGTGYTEAFF	TGTGCCAGCAGCCGTGGGACAGGGTACACTGAAGCTTTCTTT
.	TRBV18	TRBJ1-1	CASSPGREGRGAFF	TGTGCCAGCTCACCCGGCAGGGAGGGACGAGGGGCTTTCTTT
TRBD1	TRBV2	TRBJ2-7	CASSLGQGSEQYF	TGTGCCAGCAGTTTGGGACAGGGATCCGAGCAGTACTTC
.	TRBV19	TRBJ2-6	CASSVTPSGANVLTF	TGTGCCAGTAGTGTTACTCCCTCTGGGGCCAACGTCCTGACTTTC
TRBD1	TRBV19	TRBJ2-7	CASSPGTGTYEQYF	TGTGCCAGCAGCCCCGGGACAGGGACCTACGAGCAGTACTTC
.	TRBV2	TRBJ1-4	CASSDPRTTTNEKLFF	TGTGCCAGCAGTGATCCCAGGACAACAACTAATGAAAAACTGTTTTTT
.	TRBV5-1	TRBJ2-2	CASSNRGSGELFF	TGCGCCAGCAGCAATCGGGGATCCGGGGAGCTGTTTTTT
.	TRBV15	TRBJ1-5	CATSRDGDSNQPQHF	TGTGCCACCAGCAGAGACGGGGATAGCAATCAGCCCCAGCATTTT
.	TRBV30	TRBJ2-6	CAWSRSSSGANVLTF	TGTGCCTGGAGTCGGTCTAGCTCTGGGGCCAACGTCCTGACTTTC
.	TRBV28	TRBJ2-7	CASSSEYEQYF	TGTGCCAGCAGTTCGGAGTACGAGCAGTACTTC
.	TRBV7-2	TRBJ1-6	CASSLLRLNSPLHF	TGTGCCAGCAGCTTGCTCAGGCTGAATTCACCCCTCCACTTT
TRBD2	TRBV6-5	TRBJ2-3	CATRSSGGTDTQYF	TGTGCCACCCGATCTAGCGGGGGCACAGATACGCAGTATTTT